This T cell receptor beta chain was sequenced during a study of cytomegalovirus exposure and HLA in healthy donors. Study-wide points: It emerged from a later analysis that several of the most significant clusters appeared to be linked to common viral pathogens.

Comments on this clone: Its antigen is not identified.

In germline, CDR1 is SGHVS, CDR2 FQNEAQ. The CDR3 totals 16 residues. Trimming cost V 5 bases and J 4 bases, with 17 bases left between them. PCR amplification relied on 60 Vbeta primers (plus 13 Jbeta primers). Libraries were prepared by immunoSEQ multiplex PCR; TCRdb keeps only in-frame clonotypes and omits some of them. The sample has 110,000 to 150,000 clones, roughly 80% seen once. The source material was PBMCs. This chain connects TRBV7-8 to TRBJ1-4; D call uncertain. The sequence derives from a woman between 40 and 50 years old in good health and CMV-seronegative. DNA for the CDR3: TGTGCCAGCAGCCCCCTCCGGGTCCCAGTTAATGAAAAACTGTTTTTT. It codes for CASSPLRVPVNEKLFF.